This T cell receptor (beta chain) is drawn from a study of cytomegalovirus exposure and HLA in healthy donors. Study-wide findings and caveats: Later on, an analysis found that several of the most significant clusters appeared to be linked to common viral pathogens, which included parvovirus B19.

In nominal health when sampled, donors likely had unrecorded immune exposures nonetheless. Germline values: CDR1 WSHSY, CDR2 SAAADI. This CDR3 has 14 residues. V shed 7 bases, J shed 2 bases, and the junction held 4 bases outside the gene matches. The PCR used 60 Vbeta and 13 Jbeta primers. Profiling relied on immunoSEQ multiplex PCR, and the TCRdb table lists in-frame clones only, not all of them. In the table there are roughly 150,000 clones, around 73% of which are singletons. About this clone itself: Its cognate antigen is unknown.

The genes are TRBV10-2 and TRBJ2-3; 9 bases are a match to TRBD2. Material: PBMCs. The sequence came from a male donor in good health and CMV-seronegative. CDR3 coding DNA: TGCGCCAGCAAAATAGCGGGGGACACAGATACGCAGTATTTT. It is translated as CASKIAGDTDTQYF.